These 17 T cell receptor beta chains came from one sample sequenced in a study of blood T cell repertoires in COVID-19. Measured with immunoSEQ multiplex PCR; TCRdb has only the in-frame clones, and not every one. The repertoire holds around 30,000 clones, about 82% seen once, with under 8% in the top ten. The sequencing sample was made of peripheral blood. The receptors come from a man in his fifties or sixties with active COVID-19.

This clone appeared a few times. This chain links TRBV7-8 with TRBJ2-4; the D is unclear. Trimming took off 5 bases at V and 1 base at J, with 12 bases between the two ends. The CDR3 spans 15 residues. Looked up from germline, CDR1 is SGHVS and CDR2 is FQNEAQ. The CDR3 sequence: CASSLTSFAKNIQYF. The DNA of the CDR3 is TGTGCCAGCAGCCTTACTTCGTTCGCCAAAAACATTCAGTACTTC.

The chain employs TRBV7-3 and TRBJ2-1; the match to TRBD2 covers 10 bases. Germline CDR1 is SGHTA and CDR2 is FQGTGA. With V trimmed by 4 bases and J by 8 bases, 11 bases remained unmatched. There are 16 residues in the CDR3. Here the CDR3 DNA reads TGTGCCAGCAGCTCGGCCCCCCTTGGACTAGCGGATGAGCAGTTCTTC. Translation gives CASSSAPLGLADEQFF.

This chain links TRBV5-4 with TRBJ2-1; TRBD1 is a possible D gene (5 bases). Germline V gene lookup returns CDR1 SGHNT and CDR2 YYREEE (reference sequence). The V and J ends lost 2 bases and 0 bases respectively, with 9 bases between them. There are 15 residues in the CDR3. Here the CDR3 reads CASSFRTISYNEQFF. For the CDR3, the DNA is TGTGCCAGCAGCTTCCGGACAATCTCCTACAATGAGCAGTTCTTC.

CDR3 DNA sequence: TGTGCCAGCAGCTCGGGAGGTTTATACAATGAGCAGTTCTTC. This translates into CASSSGGLYNEQFF. J is TRBJ2-1 and V is TRBV11-3; TRBD2 agrees at 7 bases. CDR3 length: 14 amino acids. The germline CDR1 and CDR2 sequences are SGHNT and YENEEA. J lost 4 bases, V lost 4 bases, and 4 bases had no gene match.

The chain uses TRBV11-1 and TRBJ2-2; D gene unclear. Trimming left V 3 bases short and J 5 bases short, with 7 bases between. This CDR3 region has 13 residues. Looked up from germline, CDR1 is SGHAT and CDR2 is FQDESV (reference sequence). The DNA for the CDR3 is TGTGCCAGCAGCTTCGTCGGGACCGGGGAGCTGTTTTTT. It specifies CASSFVGTGELFF.

The rearrangement joins TRBV7-9 to TRBJ2-5, with a possible D match to TRBD1 (5 bases). The ends were cut back, 2 bases at V and 1 base at J, with 14 bases in the middle. The CDR3 has 16 residues. Germline V lookup: CDR1 SEHNR, CDR2 FQNEAQ (reference sequence). The CDR3 DNA follows: TGTGCCAGCAGCTTAAATTGGGATACAGGCCAAGAGACCCAGTACTTC. Amino acid sequence: CASSLNWDTGQETQYF. The whole variable domain, remainder taken from reference TRBV7-9 and TRBJ2-5, is DTGVSQNPRHKITKRGQNVTFRCDPISEHNRLYWYRQTLGQGPEFLTYFQNEAQLEKSRLLSDRFSAERPKGSFSTLEIQRTEQGDSAMYLCASSLNWDTGQETQYFGPGTRLLVL.

The chain couples TRBV4-2 to TRBJ1-5, with D possibly TRBD1 on 6 matching bases. Germline V gene sequence: CDR1 LGHNA, CDR2 YNFKEQ. CDR3 length equals 16 residues. Trimming removed 1 base from V and 0 bases from J, with 10 bases in between. CDR3 nucleotide sequence: TGTGCCAGCAGCCAAGCGGGGGGCGATAGCAATCAGCCCCAGCATTTT. This gives the protein CASSQAGGDSNQPQHF.

This clone has just one count. This chain links TRBV18 with TRBJ1-6; TRBD1 matches 9 bases. CDR1 and CDR2 (germline): KGHSH, LQKENI. CDR3 size: 15 residues. The V segment lost 3 bases and the J segment 10 bases; nucleotides outside the gene matches: 7. Here the CDR3 DNA reads TGTGCCAGCTCACCTGGACAGGGGATGAACTCACCCCTCCACTTT. Residues: CASSPGQGMNSPLHF.

The CDR3 sequence is CASSSTGLAPVGTDTQYF. The CDR3 coding sequence is TGTGCCAGCAGCTCAACGGGACTAGCGCCAGTGGGCACAGATACGCAGTATTTT. The rearrangement joins TRBV7-9 to TRBJ2-3, with TRBD2 matching over 10 bases. The CDR3 sequence is 18 residues long. The germline V gene encodes CDR1 SEHNR and CDR2 FQNEAQ (reference sequence). V shed 4 bases and J 1 base; nucleotides not matched to a gene: 11.

The chain couples TRBV5-4 to TRBJ2-1, with D perhaps matching TRBD2 (5 bases). The germline gives CDR1 SGHNT, CDR2 YYREEE (reference sequence). The CDR3 sequence is 16 residues long. V was pared by 2 bases and J by 8 bases, with 20 bases between. The CDR3 loop reads CASSFRRLDKGDEQFF. The CDR3 DNA reads TGTGCCAGCAGCTTTCGGCGATTAGACAAGGGAGATGAGCAGTTCTTC.

This chain uses TRBV5-1 with TRBJ2-5; D is possibly TRBD2 (5 bases). The V and J ends lost 4 bases and 3 bases respectively, with 16 bases between them. Germline-derived CDR1 and CDR2 are SGHRS and YFSETQ. The CDR3 runs to 15 residues. CDR3 loop: CASSPSRRVEETQYF. The CDR3 DNA reads as TGCGCCAGCAGCCCTAGCCGTAGGGTAGAAGAGACCCAGTACTTC.

This rearrangement joins TRBV24-1 to TRBJ2-1; 9 bases map to TRBD2. This CDR3 region has 16 residues. Trimming cost V 4 bases and J 3 bases; bases outside gene matches: 6. Germline V gives CDR1 KGHDR, CDR2 SFDVKD. The CDR3 reads CATSDALAGSYNEQFF. The CDR3 nucleotides read TGTGCCACCAGTGACGCTCTAGCGGGAAGCTACAATGAGCAGTTCTTC.

This chain uses TRBV18 with TRBJ1-1; no definite D call. The CDR3 spans 16 residues. V shed 1 base and J shed 3 bases, with 15 bases lying between them. Germline V gene lookup returns CDR1 KGHSH and CDR2 LQKENI. The CDR3 DNA reads TGTGCCAGCTCACCACAGGGAGGGAGCAAGGACACTGAAGCTTTCTTT. It is translated as CASSPQGGSKDTEAFF.

The chain carries TRBV18 and TRBJ1-6; 8 bases align to TRBD1. CDR1 KGHSH and CDR2 LQKENI come from the germline V gene. V lost 2 bases, J lost 9 bases, and 9 bases stayed unmatched. The CDR3 loop spans 16 amino acids. The CDR3 reads CASSPFAGQGGSPLHF. CDR3 DNA: TGTGCCAGCTCACCATTTGCAGGACAGGGCGGTTCACCCCTCCACTTT.

V gene TRBV6-5 combines with J gene TRBJ2-2; 7 nucleotides match TRBD2. V shed 10 bases and J 7 bases; nucleotides not matched to a gene: 9. Germline V gives CDR1 MNHEY, CDR2 SVGAGI. This CDR3 region has 13 residues. This chain's CDR3 is CANHRGGNGELFF. The CDR3 DNA is TGTGCCAACCATAGGGGAGGGAACGGGGAGCTGTTTTTT.

The chain recombines TRBV5-1 with TRBJ2-2; the D gene is possibly TRBD2 (6 bases). Trimming removed 5 bases at V and 6 bases at J, with 11 bases between. Germline V lookup: CDR1 SGHRS, CDR2 YFSETQ. This CDR3 has 13 amino acids. CDR3 nucleotide sequence: TGCGCCAGCAGTCCGAGCGGGCCCGGGGAGCTGTTTTTT. Translating gives CASSPSGPGELFF.

The chain employs TRBV24-1 and TRBJ2-7; 9 bases map to TRBD1. The CDR3 is made up of 15 amino acids. CDR1 KGHDR and CDR2 SFDVKD come from the germline V gene. V was pared by 11 bases and J by 4 bases, with 14 bases of the junction left unmatched. The chain's CDR3 is CANTWDRDRDYEQYF. The CDR3 nucleotides read TGTGCCAACACATGGGACAGGGACAGGGATTACGAGCAGTACTTC.